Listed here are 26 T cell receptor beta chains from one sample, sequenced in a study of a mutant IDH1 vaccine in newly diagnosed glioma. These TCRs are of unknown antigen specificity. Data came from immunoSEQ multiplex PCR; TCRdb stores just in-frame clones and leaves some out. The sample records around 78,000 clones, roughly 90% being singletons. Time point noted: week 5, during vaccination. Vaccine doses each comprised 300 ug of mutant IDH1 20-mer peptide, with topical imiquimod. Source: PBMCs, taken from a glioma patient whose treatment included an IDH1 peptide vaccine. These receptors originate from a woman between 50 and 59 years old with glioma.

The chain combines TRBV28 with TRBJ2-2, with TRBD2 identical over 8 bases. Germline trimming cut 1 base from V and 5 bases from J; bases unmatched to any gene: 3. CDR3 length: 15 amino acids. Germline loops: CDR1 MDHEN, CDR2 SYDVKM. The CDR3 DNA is TGTGCCAGCAGTTTATTAGGGACTAGAACCGGGGAGCTGTTTTTT. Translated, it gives CASSLLGTRTGELFF. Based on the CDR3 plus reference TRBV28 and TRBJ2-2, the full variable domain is DVKVTQSSRYLVKRTGEKVFLECVQDMDHENMFWYRQDPGLGLRLIYFSYDVKMKEKGDIPEGYSVSREKKERFSLILESASTNQTSMYLCASSLLGTRTGELFFGEGSRLTVL.

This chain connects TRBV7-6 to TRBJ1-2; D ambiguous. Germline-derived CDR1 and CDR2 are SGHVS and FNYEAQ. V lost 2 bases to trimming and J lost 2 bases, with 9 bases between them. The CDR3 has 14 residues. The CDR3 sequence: CASSLSPENYGYTF. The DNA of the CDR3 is TGTGCCAGCAGCTTAAGTCCAGAGAACTATGGCTACACCTTC.

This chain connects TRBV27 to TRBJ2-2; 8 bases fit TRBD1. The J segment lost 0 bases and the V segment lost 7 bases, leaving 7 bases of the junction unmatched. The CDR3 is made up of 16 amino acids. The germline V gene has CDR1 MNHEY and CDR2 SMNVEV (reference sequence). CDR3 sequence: CASTPGGTANTGELFF. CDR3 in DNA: TGTGCCAGCACCCCAGGGGGCACCGCGAACACCGGGGAGCTGTTTTTT.

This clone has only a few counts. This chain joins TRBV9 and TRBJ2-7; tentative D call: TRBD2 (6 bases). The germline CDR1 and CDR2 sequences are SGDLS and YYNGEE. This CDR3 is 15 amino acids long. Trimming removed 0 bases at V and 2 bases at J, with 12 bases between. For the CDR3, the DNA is TGTGCCAGCAGCGTAGGGCTAGCGACTACCTACGAGCAGTACTTC. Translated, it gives CASSVGLATTYEQYF.

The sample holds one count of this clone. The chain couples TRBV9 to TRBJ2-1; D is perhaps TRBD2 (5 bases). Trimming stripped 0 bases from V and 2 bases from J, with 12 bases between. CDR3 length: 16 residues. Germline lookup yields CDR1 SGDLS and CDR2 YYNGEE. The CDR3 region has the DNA TGTGCCAGCAGCGTAGCTCTGCGGGCCACCTACAATGAGCAGTTCTTC. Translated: CASSVALRATYNEQFF.

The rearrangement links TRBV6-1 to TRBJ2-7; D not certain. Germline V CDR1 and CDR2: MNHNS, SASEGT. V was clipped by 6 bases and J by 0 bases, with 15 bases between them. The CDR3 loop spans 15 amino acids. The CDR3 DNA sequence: TGTGCCAGCAGCCAAAGGGCCCAGGACTCCTACGAGCAGTACTTC. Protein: CASSQRAQDSYEQYF.

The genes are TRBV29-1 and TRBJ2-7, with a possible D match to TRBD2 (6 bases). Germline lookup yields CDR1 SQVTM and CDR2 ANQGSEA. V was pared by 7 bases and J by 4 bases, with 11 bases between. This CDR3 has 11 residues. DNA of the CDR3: TGCAGCGCCGGAGGGCTATACGAGCAGTACTTC. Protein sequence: CSAGGLYEQYF.

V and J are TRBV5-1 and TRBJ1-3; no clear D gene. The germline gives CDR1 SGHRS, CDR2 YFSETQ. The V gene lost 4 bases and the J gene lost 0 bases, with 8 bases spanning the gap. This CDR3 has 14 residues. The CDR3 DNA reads TGCGCCAGCAGCCCCACCCTCTCTGGAAACACCATATATTTT. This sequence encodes CASSPTLSGNTIYF.

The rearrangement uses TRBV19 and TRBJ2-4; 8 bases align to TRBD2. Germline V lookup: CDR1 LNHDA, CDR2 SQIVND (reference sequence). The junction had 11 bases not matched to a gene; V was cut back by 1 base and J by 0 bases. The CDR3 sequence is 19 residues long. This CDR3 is CASSIVENRLAIAKNIQYF. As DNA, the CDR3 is TGTGCCAGTAGTATAGTCGAAAACCGACTAGCGATAGCCAAAAACATTCAGTACTTC.

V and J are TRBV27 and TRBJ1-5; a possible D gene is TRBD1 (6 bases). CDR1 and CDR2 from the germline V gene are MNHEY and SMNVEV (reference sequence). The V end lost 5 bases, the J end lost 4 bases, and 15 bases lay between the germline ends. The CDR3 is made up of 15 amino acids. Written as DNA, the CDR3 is TGTGCCAGCAGTGTTAGGGGGTTGGGAAATCAGCCCCAGCATTTT. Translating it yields CASSVRGLGNQPQHF.

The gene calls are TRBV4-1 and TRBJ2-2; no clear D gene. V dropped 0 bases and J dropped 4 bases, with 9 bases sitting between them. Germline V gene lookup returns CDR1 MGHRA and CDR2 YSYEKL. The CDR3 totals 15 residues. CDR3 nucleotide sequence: TGCGCCAGCAGCCAAGAGGGTGCCGTCACCGGGGAGCTGTTTTTT. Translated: CASSQEGAVTGELFF.

This chain's CDR3 is CASIIGSGSYNEQFF. The CDR3 bases are TGTGCCAGCATCATAGGTAGCGGGAGTTACAATGAGCAGTTCTTC. The rearrangement uses TRBV28 and TRBJ2-1; 9 bases map to TRBD2. V lost 7 bases and J lost 4; bases outside the gene matches: 8. From germline, CDR1 is MDHEN and CDR2 SYDVKM. The CDR3 runs 15 residues.

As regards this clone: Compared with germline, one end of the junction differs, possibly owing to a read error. The chain's CDR3 is CASNYMGNEKLFF. The CDR3, as DNA: TGTGCCAGCAATTACATGGGGAATGAAAAACTGTTTTTT. J is TRBJ1-4 and V is TRBV6-6; D remains ambiguous. Germline CDR1 reads MNHNY; CDR2 reads SVGAGI (reference sequence). The CDR3 runs to 13 residues.

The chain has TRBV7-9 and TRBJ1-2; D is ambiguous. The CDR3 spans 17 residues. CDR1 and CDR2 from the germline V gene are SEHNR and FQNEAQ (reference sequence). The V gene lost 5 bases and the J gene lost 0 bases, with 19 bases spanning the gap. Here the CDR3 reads CASSHLPGEFTNYGYTF. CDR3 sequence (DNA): TGTGCCAGCAGCCATCTACCCGGCGAGTTCACTAACTATGGCTACACCTTC.

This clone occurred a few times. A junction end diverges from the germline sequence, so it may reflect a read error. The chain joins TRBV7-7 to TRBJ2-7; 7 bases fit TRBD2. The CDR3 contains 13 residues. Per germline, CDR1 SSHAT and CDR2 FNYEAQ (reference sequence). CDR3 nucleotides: TGTGCTAGCAGCCGGGGGGAGTCCTACGAGCAGTACTTC. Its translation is CASSRGESYEQYF.

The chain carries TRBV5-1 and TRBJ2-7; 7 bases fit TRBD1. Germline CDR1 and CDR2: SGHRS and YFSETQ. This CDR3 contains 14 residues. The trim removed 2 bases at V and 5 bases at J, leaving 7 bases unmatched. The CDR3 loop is CASSLTGVGHEQYF. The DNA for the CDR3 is TGCGCCAGCAGCTTAACAGGGGTGGGCCACGAGCAGTACTTC.

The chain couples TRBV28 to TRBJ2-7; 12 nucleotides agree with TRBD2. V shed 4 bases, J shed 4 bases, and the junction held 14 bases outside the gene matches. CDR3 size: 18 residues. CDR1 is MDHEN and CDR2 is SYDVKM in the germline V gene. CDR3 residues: CASSSGQGRTSGKYEQYF. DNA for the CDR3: TGTGCCAGCAGTTCGGGACAGGGGAGGACTAGCGGGAAGTACGAGCAGTACTTC.

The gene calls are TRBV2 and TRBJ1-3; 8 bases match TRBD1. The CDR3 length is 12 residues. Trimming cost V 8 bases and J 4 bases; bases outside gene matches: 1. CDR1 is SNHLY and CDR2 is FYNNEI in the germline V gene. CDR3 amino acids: CASRTGGNTIYF. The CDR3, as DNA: TGTGCCAGCCGGACAGGGGGAAACACCATATATTTT.

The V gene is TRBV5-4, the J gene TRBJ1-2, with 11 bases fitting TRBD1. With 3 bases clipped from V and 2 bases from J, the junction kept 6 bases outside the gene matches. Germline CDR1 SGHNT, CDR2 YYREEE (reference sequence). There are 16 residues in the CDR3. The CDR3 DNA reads TGTGCCAGCAGCTCCGGACAGGGGGCTTTAAACTATGGCTACACCTTC. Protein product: CASSSGQGALNYGYTF.

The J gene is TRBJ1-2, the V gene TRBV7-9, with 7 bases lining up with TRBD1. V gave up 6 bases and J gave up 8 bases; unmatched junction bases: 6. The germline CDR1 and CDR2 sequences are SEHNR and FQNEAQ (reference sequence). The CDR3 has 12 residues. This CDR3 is CASSRDSRGYTF. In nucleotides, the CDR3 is TGTGCCAGCAGTAGGGACAGCCGGGGCTACACCTTC. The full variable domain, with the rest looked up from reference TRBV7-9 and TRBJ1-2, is DTGVSQNPRHKITKRGQNVTFRCDPISEHNRLYWYRQTLGQGPEFLTYFQNEAQLEKSRLLSDRFSAERPKGSFSTLEIQRTEQGDSAMYLCASSRDSRGYTFGSGTRLTVV.

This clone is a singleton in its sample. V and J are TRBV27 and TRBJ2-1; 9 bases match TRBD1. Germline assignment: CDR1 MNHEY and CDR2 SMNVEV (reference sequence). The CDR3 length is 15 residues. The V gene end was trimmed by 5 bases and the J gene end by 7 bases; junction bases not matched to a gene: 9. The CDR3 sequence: CASSRPGTGMNEQFF. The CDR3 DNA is TGTGCCAGCAGTCGCCCCGGGACAGGGATGAATGAGCAGTTCTTC.

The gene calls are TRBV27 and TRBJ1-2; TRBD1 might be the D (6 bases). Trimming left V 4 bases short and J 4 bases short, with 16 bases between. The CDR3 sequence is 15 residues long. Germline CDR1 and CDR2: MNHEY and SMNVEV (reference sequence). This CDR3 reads CASSSPDSIGYGYTF. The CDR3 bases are TGTGCCAGCAGTTCTCCGGACAGTATCGGCTATGGCTACACCTTC.

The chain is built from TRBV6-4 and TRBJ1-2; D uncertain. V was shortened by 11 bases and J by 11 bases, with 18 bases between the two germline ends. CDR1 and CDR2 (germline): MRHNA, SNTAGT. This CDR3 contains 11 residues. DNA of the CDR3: TGTGCCGGTCCATGCACAAGCGGTTACACCTTC. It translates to CAGPCTSGYTF.

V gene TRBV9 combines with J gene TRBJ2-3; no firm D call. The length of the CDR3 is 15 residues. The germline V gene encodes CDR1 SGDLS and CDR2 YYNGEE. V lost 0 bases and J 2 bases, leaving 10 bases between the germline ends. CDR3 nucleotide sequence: TGTGCCAGCAGCGTAGGGGGTAGTTACACAGATACGCAGTATTTT. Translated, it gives CASSVGGSYTDTQYF. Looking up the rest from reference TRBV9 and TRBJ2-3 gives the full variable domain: DSGVTQTPKHLITATGQRVTLRCSPRSGDLSVYWYQQSLDQGLQFLIQYYNGEERAKGNILERFSAQQFPDLHSELNLSSLELGDSALYFCASSVGGSYTDTQYFGPGTRLTVL.

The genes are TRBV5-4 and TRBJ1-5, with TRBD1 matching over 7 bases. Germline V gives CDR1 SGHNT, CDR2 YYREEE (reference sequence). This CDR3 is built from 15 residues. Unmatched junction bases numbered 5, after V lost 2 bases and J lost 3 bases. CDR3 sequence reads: CASSFTGASNQPQHF. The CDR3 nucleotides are TGTGCCAGCAGCTTTACAGGGGCCTCCAATCAGCCCCAGCATTTT. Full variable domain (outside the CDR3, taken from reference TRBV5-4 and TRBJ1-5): ETGVTQSPTHLIKTRGQQVTLRCSSQSGHNTVSWYQQALGQGPQFIFQYYREEENGRGNFPPRFSGLQFPNYSSELNVNALELDDSALYLCASSFTGASNQPQHFGDGTRLSIL.

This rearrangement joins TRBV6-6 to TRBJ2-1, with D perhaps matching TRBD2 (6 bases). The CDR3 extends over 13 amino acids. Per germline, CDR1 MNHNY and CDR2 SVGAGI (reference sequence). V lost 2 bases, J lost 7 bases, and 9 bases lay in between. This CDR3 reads CASSYVSGNEQFF. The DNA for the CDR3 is TGTGCCAGCAGTTACGTCAGCGGGAATGAGCAGTTCTTC.